This T cell receptor beta chain appears in the sequencing data of a study of blood T cell repertoires in COVID-19. Across the study: Samples representing acute and convalescent COVID-19 were sourced from the United States, Italy and Spain. PBMCs, B-cell-depleted T cells, or T cells provided the cDNA or gDNA that made up the material.

The CDR3 length is 15 residues. Germline V CDR1 and CDR2: SGHTA, FQGNSA. V was clipped by 2 bases and J by 0 bases, with 10 bases between them. TCRdb keeps only in-frame clones here, not all; method: immunoSEQ multiplex PCR. The data contain roughly 280,000 clones, 70% to 90% of them seen just once; the ten biggest clones take up about 5%. A Seattle source enrolled patients during active infection and followed them longitudinally. The chain carries TRBV7-2 and TRBJ1-2, with D possibly being TRBD1 (6 bases). Sample: peripheral blood. This receptor was obtained from a woman aged 55-70 years with COVID-19, enrolled during active disease. The CDR3 nucleotides are TGTGCCAGCAGCTTACAAACAGGGTCTAACTATGGCTACACCTTC. This translates into CASSLQTGSNYGYTF. Drawing the rest from reference TRBV7-2 and TRBJ1-2, the complete variable domain is GAGVSQSPSNKVTEKGKDVELRCDPISGHTALYWYRQSLGQGLEFLIYFQGNSAPDKSGLPSDRFSAERTGGSVSTLTIQRTQQEDSAVYLCASSLQTGSNYGYTFGSGTRLTVV.